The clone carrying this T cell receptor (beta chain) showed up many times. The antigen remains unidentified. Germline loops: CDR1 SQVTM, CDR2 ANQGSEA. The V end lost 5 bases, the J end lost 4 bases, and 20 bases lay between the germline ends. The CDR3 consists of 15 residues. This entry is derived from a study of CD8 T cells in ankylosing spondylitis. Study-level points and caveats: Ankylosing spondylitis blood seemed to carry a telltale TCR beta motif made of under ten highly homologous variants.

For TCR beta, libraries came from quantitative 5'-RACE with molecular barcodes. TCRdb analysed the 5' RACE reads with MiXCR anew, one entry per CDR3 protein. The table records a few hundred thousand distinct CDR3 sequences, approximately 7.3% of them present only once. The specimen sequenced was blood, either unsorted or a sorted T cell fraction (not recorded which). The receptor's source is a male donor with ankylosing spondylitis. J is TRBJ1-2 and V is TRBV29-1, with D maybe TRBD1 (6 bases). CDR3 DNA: TGCAGCGTTCAAGGGAACGGACAGAACAGCTATGGCTACACCTTC. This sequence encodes CSVQGNGQNSYGYTF. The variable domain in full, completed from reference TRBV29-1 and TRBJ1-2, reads SAVISQKPSRDICQRGTSLTIQCQVDSQVTMMFWYRQQPGQSLTLIATANQGSEATYESGFVIDKFPISRPNLTFSTLTVSNMSPEDSSIYLCSVQGNGQNSYGYTFGSGTRLTVV.